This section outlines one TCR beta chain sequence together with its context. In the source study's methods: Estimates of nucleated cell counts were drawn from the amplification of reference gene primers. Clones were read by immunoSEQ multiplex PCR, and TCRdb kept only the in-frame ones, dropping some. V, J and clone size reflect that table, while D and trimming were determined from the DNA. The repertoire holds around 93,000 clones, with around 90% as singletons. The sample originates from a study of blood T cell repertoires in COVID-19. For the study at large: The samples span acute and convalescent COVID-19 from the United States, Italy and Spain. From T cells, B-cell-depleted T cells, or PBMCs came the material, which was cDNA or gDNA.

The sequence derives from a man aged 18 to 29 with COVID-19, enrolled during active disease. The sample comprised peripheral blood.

CDR3 protein: CASSPRAGGRRTDTQYF. Here the CDR3 DNA reads TGTGCCAGCTCCCCGAGGGCGGGAGGGCGAAGAACAGATACGCAGTATTTT. This sequence joins TRBV18 and TRBJ2-3; 9 nucleotides match TRBD2. V was pared by 6 bases and J by 3 bases, with 13 bases of the junction left unmatched. The CDR3 consists of 17 residues. Germline lookup yields CDR1 KGHSH and CDR2 LQKENI.